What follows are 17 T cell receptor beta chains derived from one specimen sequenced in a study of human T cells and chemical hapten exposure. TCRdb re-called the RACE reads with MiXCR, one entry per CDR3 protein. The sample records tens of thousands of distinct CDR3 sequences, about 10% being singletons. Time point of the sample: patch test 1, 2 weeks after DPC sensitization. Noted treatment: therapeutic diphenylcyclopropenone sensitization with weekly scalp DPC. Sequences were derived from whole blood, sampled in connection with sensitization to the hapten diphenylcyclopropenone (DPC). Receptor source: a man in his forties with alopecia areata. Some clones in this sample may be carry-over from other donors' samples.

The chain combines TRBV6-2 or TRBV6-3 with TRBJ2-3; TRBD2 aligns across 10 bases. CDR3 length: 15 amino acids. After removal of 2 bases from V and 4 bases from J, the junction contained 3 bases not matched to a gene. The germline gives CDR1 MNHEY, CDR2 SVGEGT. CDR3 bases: TGTGCCAGCAGTTACAGAGCGGGAGGGGCAGATACGCAGTATTTT. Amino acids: CASSYRAGGADTQYF.

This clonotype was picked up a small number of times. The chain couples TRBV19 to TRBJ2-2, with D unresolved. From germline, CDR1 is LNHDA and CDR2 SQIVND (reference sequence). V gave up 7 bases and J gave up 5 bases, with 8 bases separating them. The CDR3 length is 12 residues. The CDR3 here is CASTHRTGELFF. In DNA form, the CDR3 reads TGTGCCAGTACCCATCGGACCGGGGAGCTGTTTTTT. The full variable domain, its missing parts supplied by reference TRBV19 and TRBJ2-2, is DGGITQSPKYLFRKEGQNVTLSCEQNLNHDAMYWYRQDPGQGLRLIYYSQIVNDFQKGDIAEGYSVSREKKESFPLTVTSAQKNPTAFYLCASTHRTGELFFGEGSRLTVL.

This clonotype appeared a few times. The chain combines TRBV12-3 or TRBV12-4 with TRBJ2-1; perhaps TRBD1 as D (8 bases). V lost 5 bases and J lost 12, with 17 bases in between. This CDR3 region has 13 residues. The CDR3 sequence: CASSGQGGSGQFF. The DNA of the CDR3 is TGTGCCAGCAGTGGACAGGGCGGGAGCGGGCAGTTCTTC.

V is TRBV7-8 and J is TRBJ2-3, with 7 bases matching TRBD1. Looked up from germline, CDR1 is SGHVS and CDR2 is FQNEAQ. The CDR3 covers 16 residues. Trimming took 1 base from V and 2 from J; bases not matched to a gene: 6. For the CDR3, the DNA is TGTGCCAGCAGCTTAGTTACAGGGGTCCTCACAGATACGCAGTATTTT. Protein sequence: CASSLVTGVLTDTQYF.

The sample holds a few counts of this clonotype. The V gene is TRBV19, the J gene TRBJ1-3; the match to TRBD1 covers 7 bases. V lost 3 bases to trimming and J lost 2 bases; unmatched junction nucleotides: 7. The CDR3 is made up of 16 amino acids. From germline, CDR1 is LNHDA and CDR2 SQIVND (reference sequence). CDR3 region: CASSIGTGAAGNTIYF. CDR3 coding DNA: TGTGCCAGTAGTATTGGAACAGGGGCGGCTGGAAACACCATATATTTT.

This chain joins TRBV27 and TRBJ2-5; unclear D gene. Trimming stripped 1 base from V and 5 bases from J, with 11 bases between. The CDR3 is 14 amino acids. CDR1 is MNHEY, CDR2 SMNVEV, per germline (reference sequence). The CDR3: CASSLWQTPETQYF. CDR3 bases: TGTGCCAGCAGTTTATGGCAGACTCCCGAGACCCAGTACTTC.

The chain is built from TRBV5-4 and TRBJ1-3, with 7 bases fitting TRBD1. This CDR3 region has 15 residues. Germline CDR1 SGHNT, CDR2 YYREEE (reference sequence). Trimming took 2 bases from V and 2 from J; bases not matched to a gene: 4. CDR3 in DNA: TGTGCCAGCAGCTTCACAGGGGATACTGGAAACACCATATATTTT. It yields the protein CASSFTGDTGNTIYF.

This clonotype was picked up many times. The CDR3 DNA follows: TGTGCCAGCAGTTTGGGGGCCCGGACTAGCGGGAGGGCAGATACGCAGTATTTT. This codes for CASSLGARTSGRADTQYF. V gene TRBV28 combines with J gene TRBJ2-3; 15 nucleotides agree with TRBD2. Germline lookup yields CDR1 MDHEN and CDR2 SYDVKM. The CDR3 loop spans 18 amino acids. After removal of 3 bases from V and 4 bases from J, the junction contained 8 bases not matched to a gene.

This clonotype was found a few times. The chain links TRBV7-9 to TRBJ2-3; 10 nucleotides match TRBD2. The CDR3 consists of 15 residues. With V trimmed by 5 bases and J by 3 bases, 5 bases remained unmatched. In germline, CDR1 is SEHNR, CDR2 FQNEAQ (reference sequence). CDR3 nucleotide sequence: TGTGCCAGCAGCGAGGGAGCGGGAGGGACAGATACGCAGTATTTT. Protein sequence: CASSEGAGGTDTQYF. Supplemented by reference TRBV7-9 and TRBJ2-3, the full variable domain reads DTGVSQNPRHKITKRGQNVTFRCDPISEHNRLYWYRQTLGQGPEFLTYFQNEAQLEKSRLLSDRFSAERPKGSFSTLEIQRTEQGDSAMYLCASSEGAGGTDTQYFGPGTRLTVL.

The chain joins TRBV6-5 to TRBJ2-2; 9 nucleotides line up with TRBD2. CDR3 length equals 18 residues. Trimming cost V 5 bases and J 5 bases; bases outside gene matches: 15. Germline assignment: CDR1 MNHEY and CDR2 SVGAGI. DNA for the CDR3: TGTGCCAGCAGTGCCCAATTTGCGGGAGGGGTCGGGACCGGGGAGCTGTTTTTT. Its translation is CASSAQFAGGVGTGELFF.

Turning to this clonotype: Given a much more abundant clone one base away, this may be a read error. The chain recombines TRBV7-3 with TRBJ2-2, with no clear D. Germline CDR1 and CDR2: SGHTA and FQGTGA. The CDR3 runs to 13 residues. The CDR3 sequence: CDSSLSYTGELFF. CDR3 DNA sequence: TGTGACAGCAGCCTCAGTTACACCGGGGAGCTGTTTTTT.

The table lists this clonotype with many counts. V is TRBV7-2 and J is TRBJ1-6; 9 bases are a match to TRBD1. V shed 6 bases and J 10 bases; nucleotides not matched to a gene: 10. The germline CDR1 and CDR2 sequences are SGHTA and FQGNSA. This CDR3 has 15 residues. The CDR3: CASSPRTGEDSPLHF. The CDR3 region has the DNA TGTGCCAGCAGTCCCCGGACAGGGGAGGACTCACCCCTCCACTTT.

The CDR3 here is CSARDQLRVYSTDTQYF. CDR3 DNA sequence: TGCAGTGCTAGAGATCAATTACGAGTTTATAGCACAGATACGCAGTATTTT. J is TRBJ2-3 and V is TRBV20-1; the D is unclear. There are 17 residues in the CDR3. CDR1 is DFQATT, CDR2 SNEGSKA, per germline (reference sequence). V lost 0 bases, J lost 0 bases, and 16 bases lay in between.

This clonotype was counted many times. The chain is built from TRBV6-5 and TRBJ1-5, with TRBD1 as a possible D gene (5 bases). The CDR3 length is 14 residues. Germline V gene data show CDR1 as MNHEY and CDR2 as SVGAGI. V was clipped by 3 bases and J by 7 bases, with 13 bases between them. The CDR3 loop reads CASSYGSGIQPQHF. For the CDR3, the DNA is TGTGCCAGCAGTTATGGCTCAGGGATCCAGCCCCAGCATTTT.

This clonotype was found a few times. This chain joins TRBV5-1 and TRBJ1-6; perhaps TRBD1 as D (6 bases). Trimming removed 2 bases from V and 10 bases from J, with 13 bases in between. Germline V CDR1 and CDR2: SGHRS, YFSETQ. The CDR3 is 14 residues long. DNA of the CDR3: TGCGCCAGCAGCTTTTCAGGGGTGGACTCACCCCTCCACTTT. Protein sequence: CASSFSGVDSPLHF.

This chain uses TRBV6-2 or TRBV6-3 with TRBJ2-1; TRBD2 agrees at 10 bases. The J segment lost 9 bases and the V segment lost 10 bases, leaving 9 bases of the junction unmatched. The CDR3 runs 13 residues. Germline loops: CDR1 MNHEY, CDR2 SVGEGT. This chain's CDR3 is CANSGTSVGEQFF. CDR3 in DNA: TGTGCCAACTCCGGGACTAGCGTGGGTGAGCAGTTCTTC.

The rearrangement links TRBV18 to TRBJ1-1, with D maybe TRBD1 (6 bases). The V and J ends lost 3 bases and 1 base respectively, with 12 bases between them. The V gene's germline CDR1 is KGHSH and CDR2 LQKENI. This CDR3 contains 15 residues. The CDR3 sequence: CASSPTGQWNTEAFF. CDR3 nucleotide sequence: TGTGCCAGCTCACCCACCGGACAGTGGAACACTGAAGCTTTCTTT.